This TCR beta chain was recovered during a study of CD8 T cells in Susac syndrome. Random hexamers served to reverse transcribe about 0.5 to 1 ug RNA. TCRdb re-analysed the immunoSEQ multiplex PCR reads in MiXCR, keeping a single row per CDR3 protein. This sample yields around 100,000 distinct CDR3 sequences, of which around 96% are seen a single time; 0.3% belongs to the top ten. Germline CDR1 and CDR2: SQVTM and ANQGSEA. The ends were cut back, 6 bases at V and 0 bases at J, with 12 bases in the middle. This CDR3 is 13 amino acids long. The specimen sequenced was CD8+ T cells from PBMCs. V is TRBV29-1 and J is TRBJ2-7; D unresolved. The TCR originated in a human donor with Susac syndrome. As DNA, the CDR3 is TGCAGCGTCAAAGGGCAGAACTCCTACGAGCAGTACTTC. Its translation: CSVKGQNSYEQYF.